This entry lists 13 T cell receptor beta chains sequenced from one sample in a study of identical twins. TCRdb passed the 5' RACE reads through MiXCR, listing each CDR3 protein once. In the table there are fewer than 250,000 distinct CDR3 sequences, approximately 8.3% of which are singletons. Separately, the same data were catalogued under a study of yellow fever vaccine responses in identical twins.

The sample was memory (CD45RO+) T cells sorted from blood. The receptors derive from a woman younger than 30 in good health.

Many counts were recorded for this clonotype. V gene TRBV6-2 or TRBV6-3 combines with J gene TRBJ1-1; unclear D gene. V lost 3 bases to trimming and J lost 3 bases, with 5 bases between them. The CDR3 contains 12 residues. The V gene's germline CDR1 is MNHEY and CDR2 SVGEGT. The CDR3 protein is CASSYLDTEAFF. Here the CDR3 DNA reads TGTGCCAGCAGTTATTTGGACACTGAAGCTTTCTTT.

This clonotype has ten or more counts. The chain has TRBV12-3 or TRBV12-4 and TRBJ1-1, with D unclear. CDR3 length equals 13 residues. The V end lost 9 bases, the J end lost 2 bases, and 13 bases lay between the germline ends. CDR3 sequence (DNA): TGTGCCAGTTCTTACAGTTTTAACACTGAAGCTTTCTTT. Translated: CASSYSFNTEAFF.

The CDR3 DNA follows: TGTGCCAGCAGCACTTTCAGCAGGGTCCCCGGGGAGCTGTTTTTT. Translated: CASSTFSRVPGELFF. This chain uses TRBV6-2 or TRBV6-3 with TRBJ2-2; D is possibly TRBD1 (5 bases). The CDR3 length is 15 residues. Germline V gene data show CDR1 as MNHEY and CDR2 as SVGEGT. V lost 6 bases and J 6 bases, leaving 17 bases between the germline ends.

This clonotype was counted a few times. Its ends do not fully match the called genes, so a read error is possible. The CDR3 sequence: CAISESTFNRDRVNF. CDR3 DNA: TGTGCCATCAGTGAGTCGACATTTAATAGGGACAGGGTTAACTTC. This chain connects TRBV10-3 to TRBJ2-7; 9 nucleotides agree with TRBD1. The CDR3 loop spans 15 amino acids. From germline, CDR1 is ENHRY and CDR2 SYGVKD.

This clonotype was seen a single time. V and J are TRBV9 and TRBJ1-1; 9 bases match TRBD1. Germline CDR1 is SGDLS and CDR2 is YYNGEE. This CDR3 contains 14 residues. Trimming cost V 5 bases and J 4 bases; bases outside gene matches: 6. CDR3 coding DNA: TGTGCCAGCAGTTCACGGGACAGGGCCACTGAAGCTTTCTTT. Translating it yields CASSSRDRATEAFF.

This clonotype has a handful of counts. This sequence joins TRBV11-2 and TRBJ2-7; TRBD1 might be the D (6 bases). The CDR3 length is 13 residues. Germline loops: CDR1 SGHAT, CDR2 FQNNGV. Trimming removed 3 bases at V and 2 bases at J, with 8 bases between. The CDR3 protein is CASSFAGAYEQYF. In DNA form, the CDR3 reads TGTGCCAGCAGCTTTGCAGGGGCCTACGAGCAGTACTTC.

This clonotype was seen ten or more times. CDR3 in DNA: TGTGCCAGCAGTCTCGGGACAGGGGGGCCAGATACGCAGTATTTT. It specifies CASSLGTGGPDTQYF. The chain employs TRBV27 and TRBJ2-3; 11 nucleotides agree with TRBD1. Germline V gene data show CDR1 as MNHEY and CDR2 as SMNVEV (reference sequence). Trimming at V came to 5 bases and at J to 4 bases, leaving 5 bases not matched to a gene. The CDR3 totals 15 residues.

The chain is built from TRBV11-2 and TRBJ2-1, with 9 bases aligning to TRBD2. J was trimmed by 7 bases and V by 5 bases; bases with no gene match: 12. This CDR3 comprises 16 residues. The germline gives CDR1 SGHAT, CDR2 FQNNGV. This CDR3 reads CASSPRLAEWGNEQFF. The CDR3 region has the DNA TGTGCCAGCAGCCCGAGACTAGCGGAGTGGGGGAATGAGCAGTTCTTC.

This clonotype was seen a handful of times. The V gene is TRBV24-1, the J gene TRBJ1-2; no reliable D call. There are 17 residues in the CDR3. Germline V gene data show CDR1 as KGHDR and CDR2 as SFDVKD. Trimming took off 7 bases at V and 1 base at J, with 21 bases between the two ends. The CDR3 sequence: CATRLTTEGDCNYGYTF. CDR3 in DNA: TGTGCCACCAGATTAACCACGGAGGGCGACTGTAACTATGGCTACACCTTC.

The chain recombines TRBV20-1 with TRBJ1-1; D perhaps matches TRBD1 (5 bases). The CDR3 is 13 residues long. Per germline, CDR1 DFQATT and CDR2 SNEGSKA (reference sequence). The ends were cut back, 5 bases at V and 1 base at J, with 11 bases in the middle. In DNA form, the CDR3 reads TGCAGTGCTCTTTCGGACAAGAACACTGAAGCTTTCTTT. It translates to CSALSDKNTEAFF.

The chain combines TRBV20-1 with TRBJ2-1; a weak D match, TRBD1 (5 bases). Trimming removed 1 base from V and 9 bases from J, with 10 bases in between. The CDR3 loop spans 12 amino acids. Per germline, CDR1 DFQATT and CDR2 SNEGSKA (reference sequence). The CDR3 region has the DNA TGCAGTGCTAGAGTTAGGGGTGGTGAGCAGTTCTTC. Translating it yields CSARVRGGEQFF.

This clonotype was observed a few times. The chain carries TRBV7-2 and TRBJ2-7; D is unresolved. V gave up 1 base and J gave up 5 bases, with 6 bases separating them. Germline lookup yields CDR1 SGHTA and CDR2 FQGNSA. This CDR3 contains 12 residues. CDR3 region: CASSLVYHEQYF. The CDR3 coding sequence is TGTGCCAGCAGCTTAGTTTACCACGAGCAGTACTTC. Supplemented by reference TRBV7-2 and TRBJ2-7, the full variable domain reads GAGVSQSPSNKVTEKGKDVELRCDPISGHTALYWYRQSLGQGLEFLIYFQGNSAPDKSGLPSDRFSAERTGGSVSTLTIQRTQQEDSAVYLCASSLVYHEQYFGPGTRLTVT.

This clonotype was counted at least ten times. The chain combines TRBV12-3 or TRBV12-4 with TRBJ2-3; no clear D. This CDR3 contains 11 residues. V lost 5 bases, J lost 5 bases, and 5 bases lay in between. CDR3 DNA sequence: TGTGCCAGCAGTCAGGAAGATACGCAGTATTTT. Protein sequence: CASSQEDTQYF.